The clone carrying this T cell receptor (beta chain) appeared many times. The CDR3 has 17 amino acids. V dropped 1 base and J dropped 3; count of bases not matched to a gene: 8. Germline V gene sequence: CDR1 SGHAT, CDR2 FQNNGV. MiXCR was run by TCRdb on the 5' RACE reads, yielding one entry per CDR3 protein. There are roughly 41,000 distinct CDR3 sequences in the sample; about 5.3% occur only once, and about 5.4% lies in the top ten. The sample originates from a study of early T cells in non-severe SARS-CoV-2 infection. Specimen: whole blood, collected at baseline. This sequence originates from an adult who was a healthcare worker with PCR-confirmed SARS-CoV-2 infection or an uninfected control (not recorded which). The chain uses TRBV11-2 and TRBJ2-1, with 8 bases matching TRBD2. The CDR3 coding sequence is TGTGCCAGCAGCTTAGGTTGGTCGCGGGAGGACTACAATGAGCAGTTCTTC. It is translated as CASSLGWSREDYNEQFF.